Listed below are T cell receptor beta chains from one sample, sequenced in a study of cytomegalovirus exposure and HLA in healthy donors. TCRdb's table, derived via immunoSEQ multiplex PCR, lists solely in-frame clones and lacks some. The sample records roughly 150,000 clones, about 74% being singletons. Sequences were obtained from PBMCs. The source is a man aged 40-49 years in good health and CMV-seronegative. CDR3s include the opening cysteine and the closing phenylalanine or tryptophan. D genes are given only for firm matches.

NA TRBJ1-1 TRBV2 TGTGCCAGCAGGAGGGGGGAGGGGAACACTGAAGCTTTCTTT CASRRGEGNTEAFF
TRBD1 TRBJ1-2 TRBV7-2 TGTGCCAGCAGCTTAGCGAGGCAGGGGGTGGGGGGCTACACCTTC CASSLARQGVGGYTF
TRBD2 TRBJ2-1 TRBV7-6 TGTGCCAGCAGTCCCGGGGGGGGAGGCGGGAGTCGCGAGCAGTTCTTC CASSPGGGGGSREQFF
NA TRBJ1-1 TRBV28 TGTGCCAGCAGTTCAACGGGACTCGGGAACACTGAAGCTTTCTTT CASSSTGLGNTEAFF
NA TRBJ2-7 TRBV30 TGTGCCTGGAGTGTACAGGACAGTTACGAGCAGTACTTC CAWSVQDSYEQYF
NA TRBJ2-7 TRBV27 TGTGCCAGCAGTTCGAAAAGGGGCTACGAGCAGTACTTC CASSSKRGYEQYF
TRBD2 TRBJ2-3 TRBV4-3 TGCGCCAGCAGCCAAGTTTTTATCCGCCTAGCGGGAGAGTCAGATACGCAGTATTTT CASSQVFIRLAGESDTQYF
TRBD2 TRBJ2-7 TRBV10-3 TGTGCCATCAGTGGTACTAGCGGGAGTCCCTACGAGCAGTACTTC CAISGTSGSPYEQYF
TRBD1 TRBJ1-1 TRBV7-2 TGTGCCAGCAGCAGCACAGGGGCGGGCACTGAAGCTTTCTTT CASSSTGAGTEAFF
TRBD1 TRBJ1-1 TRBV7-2 TGTGCCAGCAGCTCTGACAGGGGGTGGAACACTGAAGCTTTCTTT CASSSDRGWNTEAFF
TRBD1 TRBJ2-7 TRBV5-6 TGTGCCAGCAGCTTGCTAAGACAGGGTGGGTGGAACGAGCAGTACTTC CASSLLRQGGWNEQYF